This T cell receptor beta chain was retrieved from a study of T-cell reconstitution after alpha-beta-depleted transplantation in children (dated by TCRdb to 2016 to 2018). In the study overall: T-cell immune reconstitution after TCRalphabeta/CD19-depleted allogeneic hematopoietic cell transplantation in children was quantitatively tracked in the study by means of TCR repertoire profiling.

This clonotype was recorded at least ten times. This clone's antigen is unknown. Nothing much larger sits one base from this clone, and base qualities are not available. The CDR3 sequence holds 13 residues, the cysteine and phenylalanine included. Solely the CDR3 DNA is kept, with 39 bases framed from the first base. V drops 5 bases and J drops 4 bases, leaving 11 bases in between. Preparation of the library involved PCR. Sequencing instrument: Illumina HiSeq 2500. Molecular barcoding was employed in the preparation of TCR libraries, with unique molecular identifiers being used to normalize TCRbeta repertoire quantification. Through fastp at Q25 and MiXCR, TCRdb rebuilt clones from the public reads, retaining in-frame beta chains. Identical CDR3 protein sequences are pooled into one entry, listed with their most common genes and DNA. The sample table shows approximately 250,000 distinct CDR3 sequences, and roughly a tenth are seen once. In total, the top ten clones hold 5% to 5.5% of the sample.

The chain is made from TRBV12-3 or TRBV12-4 and TRBJ1-2, and the D gene may be TRBD1, 6 bases matching. This TCR derives from a human donor who donated a stem cell graft to a child with SCID. The sequences come from PBMCs from the stem cell graft donor, collected from the stem cell graft. The CDR3 region has the sequence CASSPGAGYGYTF. The nucleotide sequence is given as TGTGCCAGCAGTCCAGGGGCAGGCTATGGCTACACCTTC.